This T cell receptor beta chain originates from a study of graft-versus-host responses after intestinal transplantation. Study information: After anti-thymocyte globulin induction, recipients took tacrolimus and steroids for 2 to 3 years. Study-wide points: Allograft clonal ratios (graft-versus-host to host-versus-graft) were high in patients who had graft-donor T cell macrochimerism. Among recipient marrow samples, GvH clones were found; some appeared first in ileum or blood. Researchers found peak circulating GvH clone levels linked to early post-transplant HvG declines.

In regard to this clone: Its target is unknown.

This CDR3 has 13 amino acids. V was shortened by 5 bases and J by 1 base, with 12 bases between the two germline ends. Germline values: CDR1 SQVTM, CDR2 ANQGSEA. Assay: immunoSEQ multiplex PCR; the TCRdb copy retains only in-frame clones and omits some. The sample has tens of thousands of clones, about 92% seen once. Sequenced material: unstimulated CD8+ T cells sorted from spleen or lymph node cells, taken before intestinal transplant. This receptor was obtained from a human donor who received an intestinal transplant. The chain combines TRBV29-1 with TRBJ2-7; tentatively, D is TRBD1 (7 bases). In nucleotides, the CDR3 is TGCAGCGTTTTCTCAGGGGGGTCCTACGAGCAGTACTTC. Translated, it gives CSVFSGGSYEQYF.